The present T cell receptor (beta chain) was sequenced within a study of blood T cell repertoires in COVID-19. The CDR3 consists of 11 residues. The V gene's germline CDR1 is GTSNPN and CDR2 SVGIG (reference sequence). V gave up 5 bases and J gave up 2 bases, with 7 bases separating them. The data were produced by immunoSEQ multiplex PCR, yet TCRdb's version contains in-frame clones alone and is incomplete. The data show around 450,000 clones, about nine tenths seen once. The material sequenced was PBMCs or T cells enriched from blood (not recorded which). The chain recombines TRBV30 with TRBJ2-7, with D uncertain. The receptor was isolated from a young woman who had recovered from COVID-19. In nucleotides, the CDR3 is TGTGCCTGGGGGCGAACCTACGAGCAGTACTTC. This encodes CAWGRTYEQYF.